The 16 T cell receptor beta chains below come from one sample, sequenced in a study of CD8 T cells in ankylosing spondylitis (TCRdb year 2017). Library method: 5' RACE. The instrument given in TCRdb is Illumina HiSeq 2500. TCRdb trimmed public reads at Q25 via fastp, called clones via MiXCR and kept in-frame beta chains. One record per CDR3 amino acid sequence lists the most common genes and DNA. The sample data list 750,000 to 850,000 distinct CDR3 sequences, and about 10% of these were observed just once. Jointly, the top ten make up about 0.5% of the sample. Their antigen targets remain unknown. What the research found in general, with its limitations: A TCR beta motif of 7 or 8 highly homologous amino acid variants appeared characteristic of blood from ankylosing spondylitis patients.

The sample comprised blood, either unsorted or a sorted T cell fraction (not recorded which). These receptors came from a male donor with ankylosing spondylitis.

This clonotype came up many times. The chain employs TRBV29-1 and TRBJ1-2; D not resolved. From germline, CDR1 is SQVTM and CDR2 ANQGSEA. The CDR3 has 13 residues. Trimming pared 7 bases from V and 0 bases from J, leaving 12 bases between. Written as DNA, the CDR3 is TGCAGCGGATCGACACGAACTAACTATGGCTACACCTTC. Residues: CSGSTRTNYGYTF.

This clonotype was detected only a few times. This chain connects TRBV28 to TRBJ2-3; D remains unclear. The CDR3 is made up of 14 amino acids. V dropped 8 bases and J dropped 5 bases, with 17 bases sitting between them. Germline CDR1 is MDHEN and CDR2 is SYDVKM. The DNA of the CDR3 is TGTGCCAGCTCTGGCAGCAACTCAAGAGATACGCAGTATTTT. It codes for CASSGSNSRDTQYF.

The chain combines TRBV4-1 with TRBJ1-4; D gene uncertain. V lost 1 base, J lost 11 bases, and 11 bases lay in between. Germline V gives CDR1 MGHRA, CDR2 YSYEKL. CDR3 length equals 13 residues. The CDR3 bases are TGCGCCAGCAGCCAAGCCGCGGGCGGCAAACTGTTTTTT. Its translation: CASSQAAGGKLFF.

The rearrangement links TRBV20-1 to TRBJ2-1, with D tentatively TRBD1 (6 bases). V was cut by 3 bases and J by 0 bases, with 15 bases left in between. This CDR3 has 16 residues. The germline gives CDR1 DFQATT, CDR2 SNEGSKA (reference sequence). The CDR3 loop reads CSARGQGTSSYNEQFF. CDR3 nucleotides: TGCAGTGCTAGGGGCCAGGGGACGAGCTCCTACAATGAGCAGTTCTTC.

The chain uses TRBV7-2 and TRBJ2-2; 8 bases match TRBD1. This CDR3 has 16 residues. V lost 6 bases, J lost 3 bases, and 9 bases stayed unmatched. The germline V gene encodes CDR1 SGHTA and CDR2 FQGNSA. The CDR3 sequence is CASRKTGARDTGELFF. CDR3 nucleotide sequence: TGTGCCAGCAGAAAGACAGGGGCTAGGGACACCGGGGAGCTGTTTTTT.

J is TRBJ2-7 and V is TRBV20-1, with D perhaps TRBD2 (6 bases). Germline assignment: CDR1 DFQATT and CDR2 SNEGSKA (reference sequence). Trimming left V 2 bases short and J 0 bases short, with 20 bases between. The CDR3 loop spans 17 amino acids. The CDR3 nucleotides are TGCAGTGCTAGACCTGGATTAAGCGGGTATTTCTCCTACGAGCAGTACTTC. It translates to CSARPGLSGYFSYEQYF.

To note about this clonotype: Germline and junction disagree at one end, which may indicate a read error. The rearrangement links TRBV7-9 to TRBJ2-7, with D perhaps matching TRBD1 (5 bases). This CDR3 is built from 12 residues. Germline V lookup: CDR1 SEHNR, CDR2 FQNEAQ (reference sequence). CDR3 coding DNA: TGTGCCAGCAGCTACGCACACAGGTCCCCACGGTTC. This encodes CASSYAHRSPRF.

The chain combines TRBV20-1 with TRBJ2-1, with D possibly TRBD2 on 7 matching bases. CDR1 is DFQATT, CDR2 SNEGSKA, per germline (reference sequence). The CDR3 loop spans 16 amino acids. The V end lost 4 bases, the J end lost 7 bases, and 23 bases lay between the germline ends. The CDR3 nucleotides read TGCAGTGCTACCTTTAGGGGGGGAGCCATGAGAAATGAGCAGTTCTTC. Residues: CSATFRGGAMRNEQFF.

This sequence joins TRBV15 and TRBJ2-4, with D perhaps assigned TRBD1 or TRBD2 (5 bases each). The CDR3 extends over 17 amino acids. The V gene lost 2 bases and the J gene lost 0 bases, with 14 bases spanning the gap. Germline-derived CDR1 and CDR2 are LNHNV and YYDKDF (reference sequence). CDR3 DNA: TGTGCCACCAGCAGAAACCGGGACCGGTTAGCCAAAAACATTCAGTACTTC. Protein product: CATSRNRDRLAKNIQYF.

This chain uses TRBV20-1 with TRBJ2-5, with D perhaps matching TRBD2 (7 bases). CDR3 length: 14 residues. Germline CDR1 reads DFQATT; CDR2 reads SNEGSKA (reference sequence). Trimming left V 2 bases short and J 4 bases short, with 14 bases between. CDR3 loop: CSARIAGAAETQYF. The DNA of the CDR3 is TGCAGTGCTAGAATCGCGGGGGCGGCAGAGACCCAGTACTTC.

This clonotype was counted many times. CDR3 region: CASSQGDSPLHF. Written as DNA, the CDR3 is TGTGCCAGCAGCCAAGGGGATTCACCCCTCCACTTT. The rearrangement joins TRBV4-2 to TRBJ1-6; D is ambiguous. Trimming pared 1 base from V and 8 bases from J, leaving 3 bases between. From germline, CDR1 is LGHNA and CDR2 YNFKEQ. The CDR3 is made up of 12 amino acids.

The table lists this clonotype with a few counts. The chain has TRBV7-2 and TRBJ1-2; the D gene is possibly TRBD1 (6 bases). The CDR3 is 13 amino acids. V lost 6 bases to trimming and J lost 7 bases, with 15 bases between them. Germline CDR1 is SGHTA and CDR2 is FQGNSA. The CDR3 nucleotides are TGTGCCAGCAGTACTCAGGGGCGTAGTGGCTACACCTTC. Translating gives CASSTQGRSGYTF. Complete variable domain (other parts from reference TRBV7-2 and TRBJ1-2): GAGVSQSPSNKVTEKGKDVELRCDPISGHTALYWYRQSLGQGLEFLIYFQGNSAPDKSGLPSDRFSAERTGGSVSTLTIQRTQQEDSAVYLCASSTQGRSGYTFGSGTRLTVV.

The rearrangement links TRBV24-1 to TRBJ1-1; TRBD1 matches 8 bases. Germline CDR1 reads KGHDR; CDR2 reads SFDVKD. The CDR3 runs 13 residues. V lost 4 bases and J lost 7; bases outside the gene matches: 4. CDR3 bases: TGTGCCACCAGTGACTCGGACAGGGATGAAGCTTTCTTT. It encodes CATSDSDRDEAFF.

V gene TRBV11-2 combines with J gene TRBJ2-1, with 7 bases matching TRBD1. The ends lost 4 bases at V and 0 bases at J; junction bases unmatched: 9. Germline-derived CDR1 and CDR2 are SGHAT and FQNNGV. CDR3 length: 17 amino acids. The CDR3 DNA follows: TGTGCCAGCAGCTGGACAGGACGGGTCTACTCCTACAATGAGCAGTTCTTC. Translating gives CASSWTGRVYSYNEQFF.

The V gene is TRBV9, the J gene TRBJ2-3, with 9 positions matching TRBD1. CDR1 SGDLS and CDR2 YYNGEE come from the germline V gene. Unmatched junction bases numbered 7, after V lost 6 bases and J lost 8 bases. The CDR3 is 13 residues long. In DNA form, the CDR3 reads TGTGCCAGCAATTCGGGACAGGGTGGTACGCAGTATTTT. Protein product: CASNSGQGGTQYF.

This clonotype was found a few times. This chain connects TRBV20-1 to TRBJ1-1; D unresolved. V shed 5 bases and J shed 4 bases, with 14 bases lying between them. This CDR3 comprises 13 residues. CDR1 is DFQATT, CDR2 SNEGSKA, per germline (reference sequence). CDR3 loop: CSAGRRAGTEAFF. CDR3 bases: TGCAGTGCTGGGAGGAGGGCAGGCACTGAAGCTTTCTTT.